This T cell receptor beta chain stems from a study of STAT5B mutations in CD4+ large granular lymphocyte leukemia. CDR3 length equals 11 residues. Germline assignment: CDR1 DFQATT and CDR2 SNEGSKA (reference sequence). Trimming shortened V by 5 bases and J by 2 bases, and 6 bases separated the two germline ends. A note on this clone: Its antigen is as yet unknown.

Findings and limits, study-wide: Patient CD4-sorted repertoires looked more clonal than healthy CD4+ repertoires, even without putative leukemic clones. The CD4+ versus CD8+ T-LGLL clonality difference may reflect limited sample size.

The assay was run at survey level. Generated by immunoSEQ multiplex PCR, the TCRdb table keeps only in-frame clones and is missing some. This sample has some 30,000 clones; about 74% occur once, and the top ten carry about 0.95%. This TCR derives from a human donor in good health. The chain uses TRBV20-1 and TRBJ1-1, with D unresolved. Sequencing was carried out using CD4+ T cells from blood buffy coats. CDR3 sequence: CSALSNTEAFF. The CDR3 DNA follows: TGCAGTGCTCTGTCTAACACTGAAGCTTTCTTT.